The 7 T cell receptor beta chains below come from one sample, sequenced in a study of blood T cell repertoires in COVID-19. The protocol was immunoSEQ multiplex PCR, while the TCRdb copy is restricted to in-frame clones and leaves out a portion. Altogether fewer than 300,000 clones are present, less than 85% being singletons, with the ten largest covering approximately 3.1%. The specimen was peripheral blood. All receptors come from a young woman with acute or convalescent COVID-19.

The V call is TRBV28, the J call TRBJ2-3, with TRBD2 matching over 10 bases. The length of the CDR3 is 16 residues. The germline V gene encodes CDR1 MDHEN and CDR2 SYDVKM. V shed 6 bases, J shed 2 bases, and the junction held 8 bases outside the gene matches. The CDR3: CASSRRLAGLTDTQYF. The CDR3, as DNA: TGTGCCAGCAGCCGAAGACTAGCGGGTCTCACAGATACGCAGTATTTT.

The genes are TRBV27 and TRBJ2-7; TRBD1 matches 9 bases. The CDR3 totals 16 residues. V was clipped by 3 bases and J by 1 base; unmatched bases: 7. Germline CDR1 MNHEY, CDR2 SMNVEV (reference sequence). CDR3 sequence: CASSFRTGDISYEQYF. The CDR3 DNA sequence: TGTGCCAGCAGTTTCCGGACAGGGGATATTTCCTACGAGCAGTACTTC.

The rearrangement joins TRBV7-2 to TRBJ2-3, with 10 positions matching TRBD2. The length of the CDR3 is 16 residues. CDR1 is SGHTA and CDR2 is FQGNSA in the germline V gene. Germline trimming cut 5 bases from V and 4 bases from J; bases unmatched to any gene: 9. CDR3 coding DNA: TGTGCCAGCAGCCCCCGGAGCGGGAGGGCCGCAGATACGCAGTATTTT. The encoded protein is CASSPRSGRAADTQYF.

The chain employs TRBV7-2 and TRBJ2-7; 10 bases fit TRBD2. The CDR3 has 16 amino acids. The V segment lost 1 base and the J segment 5 bases; nucleotides outside the gene matches: 8. Germline assignment: CDR1 SGHTA and CDR2 FQGNSA. In DNA, the CDR3 is TGTGCCAGCAGCTTAGACCCAGCGGGAGGGGTGCACGAGCAGTACTTC. Amino acids: CASSLDPAGGVHEQYF.

This chain uses TRBV19 with TRBJ1-2, with 7 bases matching TRBD1. Per germline, CDR1 LNHDA and CDR2 SQIVND (reference sequence). The CDR3 consists of 15 residues. With 5 bases clipped from V and 8 bases from J, the junction kept 14 bases outside the gene matches. CDR3 residues: CASSSPTGKVLGYTF. The CDR3 coding sequence is TGTGCCAGTAGTTCTCCGACAGGGAAGGTCCTAGGCTACACCTTC.

The J gene is TRBJ1-6, the V gene TRBV4-3, with 7 bases that match TRBD1. Germline V CDR1 and CDR2: LGHNA, YSLEER. CDR3 size: 19 residues. The J segment lost 5 bases and the V segment lost 0 bases, leaving 13 bases of the junction unmatched. The CDR3 spells CASSQEYPSTGLDNSPLHF. The CDR3 DNA reads TGCGCCAGCAGCCAAGAGTACCCCTCGACAGGGCTGGATAATTCACCCCTCCACTTT.

This chain joins TRBV10-3 and TRBJ2-7, with D tentatively TRBD1 (7 bases). The CDR3 length is 13 residues. Trimming left V 6 bases short and J 4 bases short, with 13 bases between. CDR1 ENHRY and CDR2 SYGVKD come from the germline V gene. Here the CDR3 reads CAIRGGQTYEQYF. CDR3 coding DNA: TGTGCCATCAGGGGGGGACAGACTTACGAGCAGTACTTC.